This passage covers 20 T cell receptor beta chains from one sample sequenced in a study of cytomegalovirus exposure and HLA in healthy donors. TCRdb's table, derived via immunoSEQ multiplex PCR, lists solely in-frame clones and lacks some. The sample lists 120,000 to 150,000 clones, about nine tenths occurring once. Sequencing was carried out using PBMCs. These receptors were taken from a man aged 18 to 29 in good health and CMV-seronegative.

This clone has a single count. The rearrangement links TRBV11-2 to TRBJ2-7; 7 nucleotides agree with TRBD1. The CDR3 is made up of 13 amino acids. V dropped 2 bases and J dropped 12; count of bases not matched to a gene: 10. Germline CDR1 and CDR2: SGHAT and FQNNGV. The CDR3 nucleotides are TGTGCCAGCAGCTTATTTCAGGGGGTGGGTAGGTACTTC. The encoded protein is CASSLFQGVGRYF.

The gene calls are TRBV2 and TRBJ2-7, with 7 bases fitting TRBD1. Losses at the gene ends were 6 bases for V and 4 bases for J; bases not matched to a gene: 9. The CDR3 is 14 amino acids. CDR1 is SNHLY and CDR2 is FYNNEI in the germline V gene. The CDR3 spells CASSLQGGWYEQYF. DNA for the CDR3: TGTGCCAGCAGCCTGCAAGGGGGCTGGTACGAGCAGTACTTC. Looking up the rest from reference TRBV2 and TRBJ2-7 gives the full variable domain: EPEVTQTPSHQVTQMGQEVILRCVPISNHLYFYWYRQILGQKVEFLVSFYNNEISEKSEIFDDQFSVERPDGSNFTLKIRSTKLEDSAMYFCASSLQGGWYEQYFGPGTRLTVT.

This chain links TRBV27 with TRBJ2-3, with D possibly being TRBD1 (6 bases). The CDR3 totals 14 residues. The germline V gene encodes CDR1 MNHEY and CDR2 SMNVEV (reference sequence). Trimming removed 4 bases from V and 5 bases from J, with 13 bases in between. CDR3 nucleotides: TGTGCCAGCAGTTCCCGGGAAGGGGGAGATACGCAGTATTTT. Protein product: CASSSREGGDTQYF.

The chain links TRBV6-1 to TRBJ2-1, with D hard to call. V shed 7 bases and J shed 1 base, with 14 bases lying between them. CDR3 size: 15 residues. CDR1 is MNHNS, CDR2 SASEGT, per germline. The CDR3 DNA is TGTGCCAGCACCTCGCAGGCTTCTTCCTACAATGAGCAGTTCTTC. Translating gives CASTSQASSYNEQFF.

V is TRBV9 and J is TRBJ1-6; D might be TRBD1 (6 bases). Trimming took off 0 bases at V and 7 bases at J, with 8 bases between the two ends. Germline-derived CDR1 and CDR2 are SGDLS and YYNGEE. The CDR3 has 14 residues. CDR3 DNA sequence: TGTGCCAGCAGCGTAGCTACAGGGAATTCACCCCTCCACTTT. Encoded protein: CASSVATGNSPLHF.

The CDR3 sequence: CASSLGTSAYNEQFF. As DNA, the CDR3 is TGTGCCAGCAGCTTAGGGACTAGTGCCTACAATGAGCAGTTCTTC. The V and J genes are TRBV11-2 and TRBJ2-1; 7 positions agree with TRBD2. The germline gives CDR1 SGHAT, CDR2 FQNNGV. The V gene end was trimmed by 1 base and the J gene end by 2 bases; junction bases not matched to a gene: 2. CDR3 length equals 15 residues.

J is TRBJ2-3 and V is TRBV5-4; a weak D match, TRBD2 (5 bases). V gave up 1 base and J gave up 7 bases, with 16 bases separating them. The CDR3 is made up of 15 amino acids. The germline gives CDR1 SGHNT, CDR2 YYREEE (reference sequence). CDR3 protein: CASSLPGVELNTQYF. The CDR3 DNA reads TGTGCCAGCAGCTTGCCCGGGGTAGAGCTGAATACGCAGTATTTT. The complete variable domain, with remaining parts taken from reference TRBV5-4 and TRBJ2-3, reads ETGVTQSPTHLIKTRGQQVTLRCSSQSGHNTVSWYQQALGQGPQFIFQYYREEENGRGNFPPRFSGLQFPNYSSELNVNALELDDSALYLCASSLPGVELNTQYFGPGTRLTVL.

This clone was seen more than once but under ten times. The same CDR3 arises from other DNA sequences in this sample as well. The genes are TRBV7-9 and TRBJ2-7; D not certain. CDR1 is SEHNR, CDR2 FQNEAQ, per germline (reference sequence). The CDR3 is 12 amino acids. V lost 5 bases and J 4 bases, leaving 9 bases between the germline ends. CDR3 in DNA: TGTGCCAGCAGCCCGTCTAGTTACGAGCAGTACTTC. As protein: CASSPSSYEQYF.

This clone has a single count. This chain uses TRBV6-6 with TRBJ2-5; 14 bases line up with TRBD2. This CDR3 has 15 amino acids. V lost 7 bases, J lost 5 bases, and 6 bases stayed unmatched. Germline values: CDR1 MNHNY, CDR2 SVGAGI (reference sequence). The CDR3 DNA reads TGTGCCAGCACGGGACTAGCGGGAGTAAGGGAGACCCAGTACTTC. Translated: CASTGLAGVRETQYF.

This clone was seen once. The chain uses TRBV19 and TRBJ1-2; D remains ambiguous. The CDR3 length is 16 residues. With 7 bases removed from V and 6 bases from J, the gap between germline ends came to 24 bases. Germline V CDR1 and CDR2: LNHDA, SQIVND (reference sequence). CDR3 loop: CASTPMGGMGSDGYTF. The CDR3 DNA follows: TGTGCCAGTACCCCAATGGGAGGGATGGGGTCAGATGGCTACACCTTC.

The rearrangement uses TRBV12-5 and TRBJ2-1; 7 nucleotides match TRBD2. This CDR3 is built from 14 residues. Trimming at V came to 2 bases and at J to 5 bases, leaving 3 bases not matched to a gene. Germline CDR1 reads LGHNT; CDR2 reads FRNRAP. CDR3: CASGLRLADNEQFF. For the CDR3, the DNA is TGTGCTAGTGGTTTGCGGCTAGCGGACAATGAGCAGTTCTTC.

CDR3 protein: CASSYSSSPLHF. CDR3 DNA: TGTGCCAGCAGTTACTCGAGTTCACCCCTCCACTTT. The chain recombines TRBV6-5 with TRBJ1-6, with no clear D. This CDR3 has 12 amino acids. In germline, CDR1 is MNHEY, CDR2 SVGAGI. Trimming cost V 0 bases and J 9 bases, with 3 bases left between them.

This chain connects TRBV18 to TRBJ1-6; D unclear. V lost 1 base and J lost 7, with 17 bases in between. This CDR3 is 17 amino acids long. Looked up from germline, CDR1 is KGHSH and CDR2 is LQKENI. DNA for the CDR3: TGTGCCAGCTCACCACAGGCTTTACTAAGATCCAATTCACCCCTCCACTTT. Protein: CASSPQALLRSNSPLHF.

CDR3 nucleotides: TGCGCCAGCAGCCAAGGCACATGGGGCCGCAATGAGCAGTTCTTC. It yields the protein CASSQGTWGRNEQFF. This chain links TRBV4-1 with TRBJ2-1, with D perhaps matching TRBD1 (5 bases). Germline-derived CDR1 and CDR2 are MGHRA and YSYEKL. This CDR3 has 15 amino acids. V was cut by 1 base and J by 6 bases, with 13 bases left in between.

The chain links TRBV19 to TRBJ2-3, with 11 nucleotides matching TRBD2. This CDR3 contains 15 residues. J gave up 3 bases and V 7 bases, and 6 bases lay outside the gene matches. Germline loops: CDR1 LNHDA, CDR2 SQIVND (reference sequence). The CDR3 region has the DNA TGTGCCAGTACCCTCACTAGCGGGAGAACAGATACGCAGTATTTT. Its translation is CASTLTSGRTDTQYF. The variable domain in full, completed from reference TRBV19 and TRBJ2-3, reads DGGITQSPKYLFRKEGQNVTLSCEQNLNHDAMYWYRQDPGQGLRLIYYSQIVNDFQKGDIAEGYSVSREKKESFPLTVTSAQKNPTAFYLCASTLTSGRTDTQYFGPGTRLTVL.

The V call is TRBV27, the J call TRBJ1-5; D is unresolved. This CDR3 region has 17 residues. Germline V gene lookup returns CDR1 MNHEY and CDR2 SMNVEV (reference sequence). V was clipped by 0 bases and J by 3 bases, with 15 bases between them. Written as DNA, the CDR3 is TGTGCCAGCAGTTTATCGGTGAAGAGCACCCTCAATCAGCCCCAGCATTTT. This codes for CASSLSVKSTLNQPQHF.

CDR3 in amino acids: CASTPPGQSITGNTIYF. Here the CDR3 DNA reads TGTGCCAGTACCCCCCCGGGACAGAGCATTACTGGAAACACCATATATTTT. This chain uses TRBV9 with TRBJ1-3; 7 nucleotides line up with TRBD1. V dropped 8 bases and J dropped 2; count of bases not matched to a gene: 16. The CDR3 extends over 17 amino acids. Germline values: CDR1 SGDLS, CDR2 YYNGEE.

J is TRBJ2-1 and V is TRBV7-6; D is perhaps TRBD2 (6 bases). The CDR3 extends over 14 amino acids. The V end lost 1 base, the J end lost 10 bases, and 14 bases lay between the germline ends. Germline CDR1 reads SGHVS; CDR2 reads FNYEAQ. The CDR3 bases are TGTGCCAGCAGCTTAGAGGCAGGGCTAGCGGAGCAGTTCTTC. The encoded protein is CASSLEAGLAEQFF.

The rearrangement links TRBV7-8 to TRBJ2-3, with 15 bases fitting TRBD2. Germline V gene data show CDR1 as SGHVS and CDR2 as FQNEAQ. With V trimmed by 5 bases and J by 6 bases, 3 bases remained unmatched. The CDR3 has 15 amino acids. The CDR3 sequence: CASSMGTSGGDTQYF. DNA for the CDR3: TGTGCCAGCAGCATGGGGACTAGCGGGGGGGATACGCAGTATTTT.

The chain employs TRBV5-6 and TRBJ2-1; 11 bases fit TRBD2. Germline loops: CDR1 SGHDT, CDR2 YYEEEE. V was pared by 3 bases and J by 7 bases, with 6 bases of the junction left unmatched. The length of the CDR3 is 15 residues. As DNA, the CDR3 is TGTGCCAGCAGCTCCTCTCGACTAGCGGGAAATGAGCAGTTCTTC. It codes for CASSSSRLAGNEQFF.